Below are 16 T cell receptor beta chains sequenced from a single sample in a study of spatial heterogeneity in lung cancer (dated by TCRdb to the late 2010s). Here is what the overall study found, with its caveats: A correlation was observed between the number of expanded intratumoral alpha and beta TCRs and the tumor nonsynonymous mutation count.

Reading the label with the study, this specimen's time point is: sample taken at primary tumor resection. Library prep was done by 5' RACE. Instrument on record: NextSeq 500. Using fastp at Q25 and MiXCR, TCRdb reprocessed the public reads and kept productive beta chains. Every CDR3 protein is listed once, alongside the most common genes and DNA of its rows. In this sample the table shows 14,000 or so distinct CDR3 sequences, about 4.5% of which occur a single time. Clones ranked in the top ten supply approximately 20% of the sample. No cognate antigen is known for these TCRs. The sample consisted of lung tumor tissue, taken at surgery. The receptors stem from a female donor with early-stage non-small cell lung cancer.

This clonotype appeared many times. Found in a library prepared for alpha chains, this beta chain is an off-target read, and its abundance has little meaning. This chain uses TRBV9 with TRBJ2-7; the match to TRBD2 covers 16 bases. The CDR3 length is 19 residues. Germline CDR1 is SGDLS and CDR2 is YYNGEE. V shed 4 bases and J 3 bases; nucleotides not matched to a gene: 13. CDR3 nucleotides: TGTGCCAGCAGCCCCCGGCCGGGACTAGCGGGGGGGTTTCTCTACGAGCAGTACTTC. Amino acids: CASSPRPGLAGGFLYEQYF.

There are many counts of this clonotype. In a library made to pick up alpha chains, this beta chain is a stray read with a size that means little. The chain recombines TRBV5-1 with TRBJ1-2, with D possibly being TRBD1 (5 bases). Germline V CDR1 and CDR2: SGHRS, YFSETQ. The CDR3 is 14 residues long. The V gene lost 4 bases and the J gene lost 4 bases, with 14 bases spanning the gap. In nucleotides, the CDR3 is TGCGCCAGCAGCCCCTCCGGGACGGGCTATGGCTACACCTTC. It encodes CASSPSGTGYGYTF.

This clonotype was observed at least ten times. For a library built for alpha chains, this beta chain is a stray read; little rests on its size. CDR3 nucleotide sequence: TGCGCCAGCAGCTTCGGACAGGGGGCTGAGGAAGCTTTCTTT. Its protein is CASSFGQGAEEAFF. The rearrangement uses TRBV5-1 and TRBJ1-1; 11 nucleotides line up with TRBD1. The germline CDR1 and CDR2 sequences are SGHRS and YFSETQ. Trimming cost V 2 bases and J 8 bases; bases outside gene matches: 5. The CDR3 is 14 amino acids. Full variable domain (rest looked up from reference TRBV5-1 and TRBJ1-1): KAGVTQTPRYLIKTRGQQVTLSCSPISGHRSVSWYQQTPGQGLQFLFEYFSETQRNKGNFPGRFSGRQFSNSRSEMNVSTLELGDSALYLCASSFGQGAEEAFFGQGTRLTVV.

This clonotype was observed many times. This beta chain came through as a stray read in a library set up for alpha chains, and its size says little. The chain has TRBV6-5 and TRBJ1-3; D gene unclear. Germline assignment: CDR1 MNHEY and CDR2 SVGAGI. This CDR3 is built from 15 residues. Between the trimmed V and J ends, which lost 0 bases and 0 bases, there was a span of 6 bases. The CDR3 here is CASSYSGSSGNTIYF. CDR3 coding DNA: TGTGCCAGCAGTTACTCCGGCAGCTCTGGAAACACCATATATTTT.

By sample share, this clonotype is medium-sized. A library prepared for alpha chains yielded this beta chain as an off-target read; its size is of little meaning. DNA for the CDR3: TGTGCCAGCAGCCTTGGACAGGGCCAAGAGACCCAGTACTTC. This gives the protein CASSLGQGQETQYF. The chain is built from TRBV7-8 and TRBJ2-5; 8 positions agree with TRBD1. V gave up 5 bases and J gave up 1 base; unmatched junction bases: 3. Germline V gene sequence: CDR1 SGHVS, CDR2 FQNEAQ. This CDR3 is built from 14 residues.

This clonotype was seen repeatedly, ten times or more. In a library made to pick up alpha chains, this beta chain is a stray read with a size that means little. The genes are TRBV20-1 and TRBJ2-1, with 7 positions matching TRBD1. The germline gives CDR1 DFQATT, CDR2 SNEGSKA (reference sequence). There are 13 residues in the CDR3. V lost 5 bases, J lost 3 bases, and 4 bases stayed unmatched. This CDR3 is CSAFGTDYNEQFF. The CDR3 DNA is TGCAGTGCTTTTGGGACAGACTACAATGAGCAGTTCTTC.

This clonotype showed up just a few times. This beta chain is an off-target read within a library intended for alpha chains, so its frequency means little. V and J are TRBV11-2 and TRBJ1-2, with D unresolved. The CDR3 is 12 amino acids. Germline assignment: CDR1 SGHAT and CDR2 FQNNGV. Trimming left V 5 bases short and J 7 bases short, with 11 bases between. CDR3 loop: CASSPGLVGYTF. In DNA, the CDR3 is TGTGCCAGCAGCCCCGGACTCGTTGGCTACACCTTC. The full variable domain, its missing parts supplied by reference TRBV11-2 and TRBJ1-2, is EAGVAQSPRYKIIEKRQSVAFWCNPISGHATLYWYQQILGQGPKLLIQFQNNGVVDDSQLPKDRFSAERLKGVDSTLKIQPAKLEDSAVYLCASSPGLVGYTFGSGTRLTVV.

Concerning this clonotype itself: This beta chain represents an off-target read in a library built for alpha chains; its size is of limited meaning. V gene TRBV7-9 combines with J gene TRBJ1-1; D is ambiguous. Between the trimmed V and J ends, which lost 1 base and 3 bases, there was a span of 12 bases. CDR1 and CDR2 from the germline V gene are SEHNR and FQNEAQ (reference sequence). The length of the CDR3 is 15 residues. The CDR3: CASSLVGIRDTEAFF. The DNA of the CDR3 is TGTGCCAGCAGCTTAGTTGGTATTCGGGACACTGAAGCTTTCTTT.

This clonotype was seen a few times. This beta chain is a stray sequence in a library constructed for alpha chains; its clone size is not meaningful. The chain employs TRBV6-5 and TRBJ2-3, with unresolved D. This CDR3 has 15 amino acids. V was clipped by 0 bases and J by 4 bases, with 11 bases between them. Germline assignment: CDR1 MNHEY and CDR2 SVGAGI. CDR3 coding DNA: TGTGCCAGCAGTTACTCCGCAGGCGGAGCAGATACGCAGTATTTT. Its protein is CASSYSAGGADTQYF.

This clonotype showed up many times. For a library built for alpha chains, this beta chain is a stray read; little rests on its size. The V call is TRBV20-1, the J call TRBJ2-1, with TRBD2 matching 9 bases. V dropped 5 bases and J dropped 4; count of bases not matched to a gene: 12. The CDR3 runs 16 residues. The germline V gene encodes CDR1 DFQATT and CDR2 SNEGSKA (reference sequence). As DNA, the CDR3 is TGCAGTGCTTACACCTTAGTAGCGGGGGAGTACAATGAGCAGTTCTTC. Translating it yields CSAYTLVAGEYNEQFF.

This clonotype occurred many times. For a library built for alpha chains, this beta chain is a stray read; little rests on its size. This rearrangement joins TRBV7-9 to TRBJ2-7; 11 bases agree with TRBD2. After removal of 4 bases from V and 2 bases from J, the junction contained 13 bases not matched to a gene. The CDR3 has 18 residues. Germline V CDR1 and CDR2: SEHNR, FQNEAQ (reference sequence). The DNA for the CDR3 is TGTGCCAGCAGCTCAACGTTGTTGACTAGCGGGGATACCTACGAGCAGTACTTC. Amino acid sequence: CASSSTLLTSGDTYEQYF.

This clonotype occurred a few times. This beta chain is an unintended read in a library built for alpha chains; its size means little. This rearrangement joins TRBV7-9 to TRBJ1-2; D gene ambiguous. V was trimmed by 3 bases and J by 8 bases, leaving 7 bases between them. The CDR3 is 11 residues long. Germline CDR1 SEHNR, CDR2 FQNEAQ (reference sequence). The CDR3 sequence: CASSLGIGYTF. For the CDR3, the DNA is TGTGCCAGCAGCTTGGGCATAGGCTACACCTTC. Looking up the rest from reference TRBV7-9 and TRBJ1-2 gives the full variable domain: DTGVSQNPRHKITKRGQNVTFRCDPISEHNRLYWYRQTLGQGPEFLTYFQNEAQLEKSRLLSDRFSAERPKGSFSTLEIQRTEQGDSAMYLCASSLGIGYTFGSGTRLTVV.

This clonotype has at least ten counts. With the library built for alpha chains, this beta chain is off target and its frequency is not meaningful. This chain joins TRBV7-2 and TRBJ1-6; TRBD1 matches 8 bases. With 5 bases clipped from V and 15 bases from J, the junction kept 9 bases outside the gene matches. The CDR3 is 13 residues long. From germline, CDR1 is SGHTA and CDR2 FQGNSA. The CDR3 sequence: CASSPGQGLILHF. The CDR3 nucleotides are TGTGCCAGCAGCCCCGGACAGGGCCTGATCCTCCACTTT.

This clonotype was seen ten or more times. The junction differs from germline at one of its ends, possibly a read error. This beta chain turned up in a library designed for alpha chains; as an off-target read, its abundance says little. The chain employs TRBV7-6 and TRBJ2-7, with D hard to call. Germline assignment: CDR1 SGHVS and CDR2 FNYEAQ. The CDR3 has 12 residues. CDR3 residues: CASSLVPYEQYF. DNA of the CDR3: TGTGCCAGCAGTTTAGTGCCGTACGAGCAGTACTTC.

Ten or more counts support this clonotype. A library prepared for alpha chains yielded this beta chain as an off-target read; its size is of little meaning. CDR3: CASSLAQAGNYGYTF. The CDR3 DNA reads as TGTGCCAGCAGCTTAGCCCAAGCGGGAAACTATGGCTACACCTTC. This chain links TRBV7-8 with TRBJ1-2; D not resolved. Germline values: CDR1 SGHVS, CDR2 FQNEAQ. The length of the CDR3 is 15 residues. The V gene lost 0 bases and the J gene lost 2 bases, with 10 bases spanning the gap.

Ten or more counts support this clonotype. This beta chain is an off-target read within a library intended for alpha chains, so its frequency means little. CDR3 sequence: CASSFRNQPQHF. In DNA, the CDR3 is TGTGCCAGCAGTTTTAGGAATCAGCCCCAGCATTTT. J is TRBJ1-5 and V is TRBV27, with D hard to call. V lost 3 bases, J lost 4 bases, and 4 bases lay in between. Germline CDR1 reads MNHEY; CDR2 reads SMNVEV (reference sequence). There are 12 residues in the CDR3.